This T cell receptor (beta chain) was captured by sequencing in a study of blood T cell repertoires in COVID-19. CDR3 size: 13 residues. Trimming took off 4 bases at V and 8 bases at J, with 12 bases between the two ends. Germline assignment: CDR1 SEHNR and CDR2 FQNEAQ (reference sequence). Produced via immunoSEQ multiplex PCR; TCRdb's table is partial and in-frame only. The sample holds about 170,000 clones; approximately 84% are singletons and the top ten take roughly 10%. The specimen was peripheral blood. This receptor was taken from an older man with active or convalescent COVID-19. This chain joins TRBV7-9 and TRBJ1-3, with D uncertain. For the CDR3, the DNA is TGTGCCAGCAGCTGGACTCAGACGGACACCATATATTTT. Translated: CASSWTQTDTIYF.